This TCR beta chain was observed in a study of T cells in Graves' hyperthyroidism and ophthalmopathy (dated by TCRdb to the late 2010s). Concerning the study at large: Peripheral blood was sampled at the time of initial diagnosis, prior to any treatment. Once sampling was done, hyperthyroidism patients were given methimazole at a starting dose of 30 mg daily, whereas ophthalmopathy patients were given high-dose intravenous methylprednisolone. An independent validation cohort of fewer than 20 hyperthyroidism patients and roughly 16 patients who later progressed to ophthalmopathy tested prospective prediction of ophthalmopathy. The paper describes TCR Vbeta CDR3 sequencing of around 140 peripheral blood samples, made up of under 50 ophthalmopathy patients, more than 70 hyperthyroidism patients and about 17 progressor patients. To identify TCR V-J signatures that set the groups apart, the researchers used a discovery cohort of more than 95 patients, made up of 40 to 45 with Graves' ophthalmopathy and around 58 with stable Graves' hyperthyroidism. For training and testing, the 110 or so patients in the discovery cohort were randomly divided in a 7:3 ratio. In addition, the study compared T-cell repertoires in thyroid tissue and in blood from a handful of Graves' hyperthyroidism patients.

This clonotype came up a few times. Its binding antigen is unknown. Within one base of it there is no much larger clone, and no base qualities were kept. A patient counted as having stable Graves' hyperthyroidism if no progression to ophthalmopathy occurred over 18 months of follow-up. The hyperthyroidism patients were between 18 and 65 years old and newly diagnosed, with a disease duration of less than 2 months. Any patient with an uncontrolled infection, another autoimmune disease, pregnancy or lactation was excluded. Clinical symptoms, serum thyroxine and TRAb, thyroid ultrasound, and orbital computed tomography formed the basis for the diagnoses. PBMCs were separated from under 11 ml of fresh peripheral blood using Ficoll-Paque density gradient centrifugation. Total RNA was extracted using Trizol reagent, and RNA quality was assessed on an Agilent 2100 Bioanalyzer. The TCR beta CDR3 regions were amplified from the RNA transcripts. For the first round of RT-PCR on the TCR CDR3, the HTBI primer set was used together with the Qiagen OneStep RT-PCR kit. Libraries were constructed in a second round of multiplex PCR, after which size selection and purification were carried out. Paired-end sequencing of the libraries was performed with 100 bp reads on an Illumina HiSeq2000. For the original study's pipeline: SOAPnuke was used to process the raw data, throwing out any read that contained adapters or uncalled bases, had a mean Phred below 15, or lacked an exact constant-primer or identifier match. COPE v1.2.5 was used to merge the high-quality paired reads, and each unique nucleotide sequence was defined as a clonotype. MiTCR v1.1 was used to align the clonotypes against IMGT TRBV, TRBD and TRBJ reference segments. The analysis included only V-J combinations with a frequency above 0.0001, which together covered approximately 99% of the repertoires. The TCS score was defined as F50 (clonal expansion) divided by E x V (chaos), with BLOSUM62-based TCRdist calculated between CDR3 peptides within each V-J. Welch's t-statistics and random forest reduced just over 500 V-J features to roughly 13, which were used in a naive Bayes classifier (R e1071). The raw public reads went through TCRdb reprocessing: fastp at Q25, MiXCR clone calling, in-frame beta chains kept. Each CDR3 protein appears once, grouped with its most common genes and DNA. The V and J calls were not made by the authors but by TCRdb's processing. The sample includes about 320,000 distinct CDR3 sequences, with approximately 15% observed a single time. The leading ten clones occupy around a third of the sample.

The investigation overall reported the following: Most expanded thyroid clonotypes (frequency above 0.001) were also detected in blood, a finding suggesting that blood repertoires may reflect thyroid immune responses. A 13 V-J signature model separated ophthalmopathy from stable hyperthyroidism, with over 85% sensitivity and roughly 84% specificity in cross-validation and 80%/75% in testing. Sample size was not statistically predetermined, and blinding of investigators to group allocation was not performed. During validation, the model predicted progression to ophthalmopathy a median of around 6 months ahead of onset, with around 70% sensitivity and 72.22% specificity.

At the junction V is shortened by 3 bases and J by 6 bases; bases outside the gene matches: 5. From its cysteine to its phenylalanine, the CDR3 spans 16 amino acids. Only the CDR3 DNA is retained, 48 bases long and in frame from the first base. The germline V gene gives CDR1 as MRHNA and CDR2 as SNTAGT. The TCR originated in a man in his thirties or forties with Graves' hyperthyroidism. Sequencing was carried out using blood. The rearrangement joined TRBV6-4 to TRBJ2-2; 12 nucleotides in the junction match TRBD1. The DNA is as follows: TGTGCCAGCAGTGAGGAGGGACAGGGGGCTCCCGGGGAGCTGTTTTTT. Its translation is CASSEEGQGAPGELFF.